The present TCR beta chain was sequenced within a study of T cells in localized non-small cell lung cancer. The V gene end was trimmed by 8 bases and the J gene end by 6 bases; junction bases not matched to a gene: 8. The CDR3 covers 14 residues. CDR1 and CDR2 from the germline V gene are MNHEY and SMNVEV (reference sequence). The table came from immunoSEQ multiplex PCR; TCRdb's copy has only in-frame clones and leaves some out. The sample shows about 82,000 clones, around 80% of them seen only once. This clone was detected only once. This sequence originates from a man aged 35-75 years with stage II squamous cell lung carcinoma. This specimen consisted of PBMCs, obtained before any cancer treatment. The genes are TRBV27 and TRBJ2-1; 9 nucleotides align to TRBD1. CDR3 in amino acids: CASRRDRVPNEQFF. The CDR3 DNA is TGTGCCAGCCGCCGGGACAGGGTCCCCAATGAGCAGTTCTTC.